This T cell receptor beta chain was sequenced during a study of siplizumab effects on memory and regulatory T cells. As to this clone: Its antigen remains unknown.

The study, taken as a whole, reports: Few alloreactive clones mapped to unstimulated subsets.

Assay used: immunoSEQ multiplex PCR; TCRdb lists only in-frame clones, some missing. The table lists more than 90,000 clones, nearly 95% of them singletons. This CDR3 has 16 amino acids. CDR1 and CDR2 from the germline V gene are ENHRY and SYGVKD. Germline trimming cut 2 bases from V and 4 bases from J; bases unmatched to any gene: 8. This chain links TRBV10-3 with TRBJ1-2; the match to TRBD1 covers 9 bases. The source of this sequence is a human donor in good health. Sequencing was done on a sample of non-Treg CD4+ T cells sorted from blood. The CDR3 coding sequence is TGTGCCATCAGTGAGGCAACGGGACAGGGATCCTATGGCTACACCTTC. Protein sequence: CAISEATGQGSYGYTF.